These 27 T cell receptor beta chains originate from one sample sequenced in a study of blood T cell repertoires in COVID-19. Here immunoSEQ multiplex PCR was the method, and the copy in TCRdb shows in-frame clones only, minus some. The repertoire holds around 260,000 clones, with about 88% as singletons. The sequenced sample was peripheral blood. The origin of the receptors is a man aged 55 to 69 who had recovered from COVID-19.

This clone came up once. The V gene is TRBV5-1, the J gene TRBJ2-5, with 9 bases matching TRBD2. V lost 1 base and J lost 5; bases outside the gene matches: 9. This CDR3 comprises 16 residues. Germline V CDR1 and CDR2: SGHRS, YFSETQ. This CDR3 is CASSLIGGGAGETQYF. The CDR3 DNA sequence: TGCGCCAGCAGCTTGATTGGCGGGGGGGCCGGGGAGACCCAGTACTTC.

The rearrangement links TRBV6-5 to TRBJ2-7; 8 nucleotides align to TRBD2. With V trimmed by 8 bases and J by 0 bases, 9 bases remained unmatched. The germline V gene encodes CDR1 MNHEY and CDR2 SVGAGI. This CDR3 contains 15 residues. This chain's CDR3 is CASSITGGSSYEQYF. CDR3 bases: TGTGCCAGCTCGATAACGGGGGGGTCCTCCTACGAGCAGTACTTC.

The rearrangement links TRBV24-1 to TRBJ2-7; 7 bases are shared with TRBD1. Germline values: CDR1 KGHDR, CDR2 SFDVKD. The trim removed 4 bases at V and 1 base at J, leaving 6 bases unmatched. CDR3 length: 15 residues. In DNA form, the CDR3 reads TGTGCCACCAGTGACAGGGACAGCCTTTCCTACGAGCAGTACTTC. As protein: CATSDRDSLSYEQYF.

The CDR3 loop reads CSVYRTGGYTF. CDR3 DNA sequence: TGCAGTGTTTACCGAACAGGGGGCTACACCTTC. The chain links TRBV20-1 to TRBJ1-2; tentative D call: TRBD1 (6 bases). Germline CDR1 DFQATT, CDR2 SNEGSKA (reference sequence). This CDR3 is 11 amino acids long. Deletions cut 7 bases from V and 8 bases from J, with 14 bases between.

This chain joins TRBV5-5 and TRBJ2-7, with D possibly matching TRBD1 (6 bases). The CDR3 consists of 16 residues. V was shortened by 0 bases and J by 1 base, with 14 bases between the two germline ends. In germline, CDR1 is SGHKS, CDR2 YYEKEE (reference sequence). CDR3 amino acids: CASSLARSRGSYEQYF. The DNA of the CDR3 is TGTGCCAGCAGCTTGGCGCGGAGCAGGGGATCCTACGAGCAGTACTTC.

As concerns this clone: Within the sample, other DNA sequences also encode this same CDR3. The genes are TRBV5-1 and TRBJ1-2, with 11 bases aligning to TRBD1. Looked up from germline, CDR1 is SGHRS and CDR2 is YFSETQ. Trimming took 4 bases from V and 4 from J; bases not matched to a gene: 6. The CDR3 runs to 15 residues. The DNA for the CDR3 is TGCGCCAGCAGCCCCGGGACAGGGGGTCCCTATGGCTACACCTTC. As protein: CASSPGTGGPYGYTF.

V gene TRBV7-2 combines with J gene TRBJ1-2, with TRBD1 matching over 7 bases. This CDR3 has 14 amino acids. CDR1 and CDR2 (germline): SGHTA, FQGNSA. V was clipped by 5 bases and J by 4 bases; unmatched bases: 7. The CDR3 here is CASSPQSGGYGYTF. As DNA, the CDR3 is TGTGCCAGCAGCCCCCAGTCAGGGGGCTATGGCTACACCTTC.

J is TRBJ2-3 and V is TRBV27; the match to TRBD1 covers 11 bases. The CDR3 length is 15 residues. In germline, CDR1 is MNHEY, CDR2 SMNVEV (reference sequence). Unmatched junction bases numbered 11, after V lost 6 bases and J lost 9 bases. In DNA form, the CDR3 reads TGTGCCAGCAGGTGGACAGGGGGCGTTAGGGGCACGCAGTATTTT. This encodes CASRWTGGVRGTQYF.

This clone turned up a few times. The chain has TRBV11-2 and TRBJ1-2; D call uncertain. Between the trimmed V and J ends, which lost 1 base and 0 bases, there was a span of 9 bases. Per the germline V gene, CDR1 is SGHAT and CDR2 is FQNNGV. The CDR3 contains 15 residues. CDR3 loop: CASSLGGSANYGYTF. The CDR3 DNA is TGTGCCAGCAGCTTAGGTGGCAGCGCTAACTATGGCTACACCTTC.

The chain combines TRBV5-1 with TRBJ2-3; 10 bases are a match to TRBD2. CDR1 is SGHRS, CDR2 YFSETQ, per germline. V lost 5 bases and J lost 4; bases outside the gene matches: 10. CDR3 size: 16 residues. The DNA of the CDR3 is TGCGCCAGCAGTTATGGTCCTAGCGGGGGATCAGATACGCAGTATTTT. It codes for CASSYGPSGGSDTQYF.

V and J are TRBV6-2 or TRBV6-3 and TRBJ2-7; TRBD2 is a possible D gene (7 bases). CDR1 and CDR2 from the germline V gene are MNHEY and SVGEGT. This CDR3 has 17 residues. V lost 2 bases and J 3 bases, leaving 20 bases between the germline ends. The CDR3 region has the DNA TGTGCCAGCAGTTACAGAGTTGGGGGGGGCGACGTCTACGAGCAGTACTTC. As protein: CASSYRVGGGDVYEQYF.

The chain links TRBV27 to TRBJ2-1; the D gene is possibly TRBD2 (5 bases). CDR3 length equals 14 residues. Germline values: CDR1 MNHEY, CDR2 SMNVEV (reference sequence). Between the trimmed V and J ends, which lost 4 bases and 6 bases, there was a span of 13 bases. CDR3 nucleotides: TGTGCCAGCAGTTCCCAGAAGGCGGGCAATGAGCAGTTCTTC. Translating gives CASSSQKAGNEQFF.

The CDR3 DNA follows: TGTGCCAGCAGACTAAGCGGGGGGAACACTGAAGCTTTCTTT. Protein product: CASRLSGGNTEAFF. The chain combines TRBV7-2 with TRBJ1-1; D possibly corresponds to TRBD1 (5 bases). The germline CDR1 and CDR2 sequences are SGHTA and FQGNSA. The V and J ends lost 6 bases and 1 base respectively, with 12 bases between them. This CDR3 region has 14 residues.

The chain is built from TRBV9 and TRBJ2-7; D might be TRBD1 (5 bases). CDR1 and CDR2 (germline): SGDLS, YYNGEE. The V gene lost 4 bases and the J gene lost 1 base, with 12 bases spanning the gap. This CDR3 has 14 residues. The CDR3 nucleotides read TGTGCCAGCAGCACCCTTTCAGGGTCCTACGAGCAGTACTTC. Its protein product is CASSTLSGSYEQYF.

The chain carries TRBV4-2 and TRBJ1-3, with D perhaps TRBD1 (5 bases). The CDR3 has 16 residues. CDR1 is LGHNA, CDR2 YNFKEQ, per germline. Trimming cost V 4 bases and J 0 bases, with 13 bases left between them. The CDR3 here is CASSPQETDSGNTIYF. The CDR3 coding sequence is TGTGCCAGCAGCCCGCAAGAGACAGACTCTGGAAACACCATATATTTT.

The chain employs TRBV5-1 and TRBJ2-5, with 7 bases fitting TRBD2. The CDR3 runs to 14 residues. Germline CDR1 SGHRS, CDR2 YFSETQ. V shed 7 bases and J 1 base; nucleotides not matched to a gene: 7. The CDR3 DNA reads TGCGCCAGCGGAAGCGGGAACTCCCAAGAGACCCAGTACTTC. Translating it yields CASGSGNSQETQYF.

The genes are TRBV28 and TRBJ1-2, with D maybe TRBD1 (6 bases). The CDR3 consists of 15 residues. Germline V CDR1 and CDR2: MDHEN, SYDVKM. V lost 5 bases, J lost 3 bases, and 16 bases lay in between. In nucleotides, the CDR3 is TGTGCCAGCAGTACGCGGACAGTCGGGGACTATGGCTACACCTTC. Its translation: CASSTRTVGDYGYTF.

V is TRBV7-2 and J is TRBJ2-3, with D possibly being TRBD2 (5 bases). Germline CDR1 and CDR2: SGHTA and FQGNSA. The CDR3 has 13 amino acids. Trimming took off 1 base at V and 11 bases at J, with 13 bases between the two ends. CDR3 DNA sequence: TGTGCCAGCAGCTTAGACCGACTATTACTGCAGTATTTT. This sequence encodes CASSLDRLLLQYF. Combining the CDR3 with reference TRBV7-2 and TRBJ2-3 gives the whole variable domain GAGVSQSPSNKVTEKGKDVELRCDPISGHTALYWYRQSLGQGLEFLIYFQGNSAPDKSGLPSDRFSAERTGGSVSTLTIQRTQQEDSAVYLCASSLDRLLLQYFGPGTRLTVL.

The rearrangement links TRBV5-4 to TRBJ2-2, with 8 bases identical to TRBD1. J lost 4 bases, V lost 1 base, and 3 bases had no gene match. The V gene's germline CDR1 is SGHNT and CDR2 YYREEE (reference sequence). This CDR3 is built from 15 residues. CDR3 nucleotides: TGTGCCAGCAGCTTGCCAGGGGGCGGCACCGGGGAGCTGTTTTTT. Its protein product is CASSLPGGGTGELFF.

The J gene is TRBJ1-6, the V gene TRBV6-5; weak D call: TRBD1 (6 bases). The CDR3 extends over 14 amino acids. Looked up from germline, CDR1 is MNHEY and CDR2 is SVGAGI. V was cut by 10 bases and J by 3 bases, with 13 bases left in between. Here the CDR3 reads CATRNRVYNSPLHF. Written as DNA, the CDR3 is TGTGCCACCCGCAACAGGGTCTATAATTCACCCCTCCACTTT.

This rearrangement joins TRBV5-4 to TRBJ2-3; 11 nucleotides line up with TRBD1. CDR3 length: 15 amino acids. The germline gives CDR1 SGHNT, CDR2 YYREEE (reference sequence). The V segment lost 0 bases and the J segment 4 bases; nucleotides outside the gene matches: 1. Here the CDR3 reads CASSLGGQGADTQYF. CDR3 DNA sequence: TGTGCCAGCAGCTTGGGGGGACAGGGGGCAGATACGCAGTATTTT. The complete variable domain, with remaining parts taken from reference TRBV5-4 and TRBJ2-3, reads ETGVTQSPTHLIKTRGQQVTLRCSSQSGHNTVSWYQQALGQGPQFIFQYYREEENGRGNFPPRFSGLQFPNYSSELNVNALELDDSALYLCASSLGGQGADTQYFGPGTRLTVL.

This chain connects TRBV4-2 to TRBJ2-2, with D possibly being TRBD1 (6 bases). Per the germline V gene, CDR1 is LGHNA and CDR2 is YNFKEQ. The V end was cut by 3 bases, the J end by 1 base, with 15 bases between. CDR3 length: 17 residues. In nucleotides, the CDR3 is TGTGCCAGCAGCCAGGCGCCGGGACAAATGAACACCGGGGAGCTGTTTTTT. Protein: CASSQAPGQMNTGELFF.

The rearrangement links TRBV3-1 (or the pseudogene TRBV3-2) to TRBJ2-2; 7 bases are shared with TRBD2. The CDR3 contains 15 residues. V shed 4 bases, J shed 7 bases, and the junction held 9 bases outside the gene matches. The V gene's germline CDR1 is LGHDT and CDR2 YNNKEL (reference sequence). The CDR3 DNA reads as TGTGCCAGCAGCCGGGTGCGGGGGTATAGCGGGGAGCTGTTTTTT. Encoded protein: CASSRVRGYSGELFF.

The CDR3, as DNA: TGTGCCAGCAGCCTCAGGACAGGGGCCACAGATACGCAGTATTTT. Protein: CASSLRTGATDTQYF. The chain carries TRBV5-4 and TRBJ2-3; 9 bases line up with TRBD1. In germline, CDR1 is SGHNT, CDR2 YYREEE (reference sequence). The CDR3 sequence is 15 residues long. Germline trimming cut 4 bases from V and 2 bases from J; bases unmatched to any gene: 5.

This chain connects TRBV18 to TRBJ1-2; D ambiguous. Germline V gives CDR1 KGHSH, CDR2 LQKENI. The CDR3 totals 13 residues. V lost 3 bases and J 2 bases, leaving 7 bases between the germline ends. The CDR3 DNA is TGTGCCAGCTCACCTGACAAGAACTATGGCTACACCTTC. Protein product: CASSPDKNYGYTF.

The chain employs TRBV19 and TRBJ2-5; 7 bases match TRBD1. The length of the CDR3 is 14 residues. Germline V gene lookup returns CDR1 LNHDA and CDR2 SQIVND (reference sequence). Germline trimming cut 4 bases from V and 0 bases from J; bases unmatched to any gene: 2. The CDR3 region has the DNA TGTGCCAGTAGTAGGGGACAGAACCAAGAGACCCAGTACTTC. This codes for CASSRGQNQETQYF. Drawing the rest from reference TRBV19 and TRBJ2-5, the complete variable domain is DGGITQSPKYLFRKEGQNVTLSCEQNLNHDAMYWYRQDPGQGLRLIYYSQIVNDFQKGDIAEGYSVSREKKESFPLTVTSAQKNPTAFYLCASSRGQNQETQYFGPGTRLLVL.

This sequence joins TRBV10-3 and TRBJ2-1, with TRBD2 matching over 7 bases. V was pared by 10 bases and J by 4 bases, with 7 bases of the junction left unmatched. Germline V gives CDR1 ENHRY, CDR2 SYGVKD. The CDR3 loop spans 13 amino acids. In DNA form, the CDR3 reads TGTGCCAACGGACTAGGCCTATACAATGAGCAGTTCTTC. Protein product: CANGLGLYNEQFF.